The clone carrying this T cell receptor beta chain was counted a few times. The germline gives CDR1 SNHLY, CDR2 FYNNEI. This CDR3 has 13 amino acids. The V gene lost 7 bases and the J gene lost 4 bases, with 10 bases spanning the gap. This sample was taken from a study of blood T cell repertoires in COVID-19. Sequencing used immunoSEQ multiplex PCR; TCRdb keeps in-frame clones, though not all of them. The data hold under 250,000 clones, with 80% to 90% observed a single time. The sample comprised PBMCs or T cells enriched from blood (not recorded which). This receptor was obtained from a woman aged 40 to 49 who had been exposed to COVID-19. The chain has TRBV2 and TRBJ1-4, with D unresolved. The CDR3 reads CASTVSGNEKLFF. CDR3 coding DNA: TGTGCCAGCACCGTGTCGGGTAATGAAAAACTGTTTTTT.